These T cell receptor beta chains were read from a single sample in a study of blood T cell repertoires in COVID-19. Method: immunoSEQ multiplex PCR; TCRdb's copy keeps in-frame clones and lacks some. The table records about 200,000 clones, roughly 90% of them present only once. Sequencing was carried out using peripheral blood. The source is a woman in her seventies with acute or convalescent COVID-19. Both conserved end residues are part of each CDR3. The D gene is left open where the match is weak. The listing skips clone size in some rows; elsewhere it reads once, few, many or a size class.

D gene	clone size	V gene	J gene	CDR3 protein	CDR3 DNA
NA	NA	TRBV5-1	TRBJ1-4	CASSTRQSNEKLFF	TGCGCCAGCAGCACTCGACAGAGCAATGAAAAACTGTTTTTT
NA	NA	TRBV6-2/TRBV6-3	TRBJ2-4	CASSPGQNKNIQYF	TGTGCCAGCAGTCCAGGCCAAAACAAAAACATTCAGTACTTC
NA	NA	TRBV7-2	TRBJ1-4	CASSLDLQRANEKLFF	TGTGCCAGCAGCTTAGACCTCCAACGGGCTAATGAAAAACTGTTTTTT
TRBD1	NA	TRBV5-6	TRBJ2-3	CASSLGTGEAQPQYF	TGTGCCAGCAGCTTGGGGACAGGGGAGGCTCAGCCCCAGTATTTT
NA	few	TRBV6-2/TRBV6-3	TRBJ2-1	CASSFQGSPYNEQFF	TGTGCCAGCAGTTTCCAGGGGAGCCCCTACAATGAGCAGTTCTTC
NA	NA	TRBV6-6	TRBJ2-3	CASSPIRGGGDTQYF	TGTGCCAGCAGTCCCATTAGGGGGGGCGGGGATACGCAGTATTTT
NA	NA	TRBV6-5	TRBJ1-2	CASSPRRGSYGYTF	TGTGCCAGCTCTCCAAGGCGGGGCTCCTATGGCTACACCTTC
TRBD1	NA	TRBV29-1	TRBJ2-7	CSVGGGAYEQYF	TGCAGCGTTGGAGGGGGCGCCTACGAGCAGTACTTC
NA	few	TRBV5-6	TRBJ1-2	CASVRRGTYGYTF	TGTGCCAGCGTCCGTAGGGGGACCTATGGCTACACCTTC
TRBD2	NA	TRBV11-3	TRBJ2-1	CASSLVLAGDAYNEQFF	TGTGCCAGCAGCTTAGTTCTAGCGGGAGACGCGTACAATGAGCAGTTCTTC
TRBD1	NA	TRBV18	TRBJ1-1	CASSLSDRENTEAFF	TGTGCCAGCTCACTGTCGGACAGGGAGAACACTGAAGCTTTCTTT
TRBD1	NA	TRBV29-1	TRBJ1-1	CSVGPGQGNTEAFF	TGCAGCGTAGGTCCGGGACAGGGAAACACTGAAGCTTTCTTT
TRBD1	NA	TRBV5-1	TRBJ1-6	CASSLSGQGNSPLHF	TGCGCCAGCAGCTTGTCCGGACAGGGTAATTCACCCCTCCACTTT
NA	NA	TRBV10-3	TRBJ1-5	CAISDSGYNQPQHF	TGTGCCATCAGTGACTCGGGTTACAATCAGCCCCAGCATTTT
NA	once	TRBV18	TRBJ1-5	CASSLGQSDQPQHF	TGTGCCAGCTCACTAGGACAGAGTGATCAGCCCCAGCATTTT
NA	once	TRBV3-1/TRBV3-2	TRBJ1-2	CASSQPNEYGYTF	TGTGCCAGCAGCCAACCGAACGAGTATGGCTACACCTTC
TRBD1	NA	TRBV15	TRBJ1-1	CATSSRTGSLEAFF	TGTGCCACCAGCTCAAGGACAGGGAGTTTAGAAGCTTTCTTT
NA	once	TRBV3-1/TRBV3-2	TRBJ2-1	CASSHNQGNEQFF	TGTGCCAGCAGCCATAACCAGGGCAATGAGCAGTTCTTC
TRBD2	NA	TRBV5-1	TRBJ2-4	CASSRGTSGSRDIQYF	TGCGCCAGCAGCCGAGGGACTAGCGGGAGTAGAGACATTCAGTACTTC
NA	NA	TRBV19	TRBJ1-1	CASTGWGGAAEAFF	TGTGCCAGTACGGGCTGGGGGGGCGCGGCTGAAGCTTTCTTT
TRBD1	NA	TRBV28	TRBJ1-2	CASSTGGANYGYTF	TGTGCCAGCAGCACAGGGGGCGCGAACTATGGCTACACCTTC
TRBD2	NA	TRBV28	TRBJ2-7	CASSPSGRGYEQYF	TGTGCCAGCAGTCCTAGCGGGAGAGGTTACGAGCAGTACTTC
TRBD2	once	TRBV20-1	TRBJ2-1	CSASGALAGYNEQFF	TGCAGTGCTAGTGGTGCCCTAGCGGGTTACAATGAGCAGTTCTTC
NA	few	TRBV10-3	TRBJ2-7	CAISESLAGALFEQYF	TGTGCCATCAGTGAGTCGTTAGCAGGGGCTCTCTTCGAGCAGTACTTC
TRBD1	NA	TRBV5-6	TRBJ1-2	CASSLEGQGLGGYTF	TGTGCCAGCAGCTTGGAAGGACAGGGGCTGGGGGGCTACACCTTC
NA	NA	TRBV6-1	TRBJ1-3	CASGQDSYSGNTIYF	TGTGCCAGCGGCCAGGACTCTTACTCTGGAAACACCATATATTTT
TRBD2	NA	TRBV27	TRBJ2-1	CASSLYERGKFNEQFF	TGTGCCAGCAGTTTGTACGAGCGGGGGAAATTCAATGAGCAGTTCTTC
TRBD2	NA	TRBV9	TRBJ2-7	CASSPRRAGGVEQYF	TGTGCCAGCAGCCCCCGAAGGGCGGGAGGGGTAGAGCAGTACTTC
NA	NA	TRBV20-1	TRBJ2-1	CSASRVTGNNEQFF	TGCAGTGCTAGTCGGGTGACGGGAAACAATGAGCAGTTCTTC
TRBD1	NA	TRBV9	TRBJ1-2	CASSTTSNRGNYGYTF	TGTGCCAGCAGCACCACATCCAACAGGGGGAACTATGGCTACACCTTC
NA	NA	TRBV20-1	TRBJ2-5	CSASRQGRGTQYF	TGCAGTGCTAGTAGGCAGGGGCGAGGGACCCAGTACTTC
NA	NA	TRBV5-1	TRBJ1-1	CASSAKQGLNTEAFF	TGCGCCAGCAGCGCCAAACAGGGCTTGAACACTGAAGCTTTCTTT
NA	NA	TRBV19	TRBJ1-5	CASRGAPGQPQHF	TGTGCCAGTAGGGGAGCCCCGGGACAGCCCCAGCATTTT
NA	NA	TRBV11-1	TRBJ1-1	CASSLGGRTNTEAFF	TGTGCCAGCAGCTTAGGAGGGAGAACGAACACTGAAGCTTTCTTT
NA	NA	TRBV14	TRBJ1-4	CASSRGTSEKLFF	TGTGCCAGCAGCCGTGGGACATCTGAAAAACTGTTTTTT
NA	few	TRBV11-2	TRBJ1-1	CASSIHLDSEAFF	TGTGCCAGCAGCATACACCTCGACTCGGAAGCTTTCTTT
TRBD1	NA	TRBV6-5	TRBJ1-5	CASRSGTGGPNQPQHF	TGTGCCAGCCGTTCCGGGACAGGGGGCCCCAATCAGCCCCAGCATTTT
NA	NA	TRBV3-1/TRBV3-2	TRBJ2-7	CASSRDSVSSYEQYF	TGTGCCAGCAGCAGAGACAGTGTCAGCTCCTACGAGCAGTACTTC
TRBD2	NA	TRBV7-6	TRBJ2-3	CASSPEAGGADTQYF	TGTGCCAGCAGCCCGGAGGCGGGAGGGGCAGATACGCAGTATTTT
TRBD1	NA	TRBV10-3	TRBJ1-2	CAISLTGGKESYTF	TGTGCCATCAGTTTGACAGGGGGCAAAGAAAGCTACACCTTC
TRBD2	NA	TRBV6-2/TRBV6-3	TRBJ2-3	CASSPWTSGGSGSRTDTQYF	TGTGCCAGCAGTCCCTGGACTAGCGGGGGGTCCGGGTCTCGCACAGATACGCAGTATTTT
NA	few	TRBV11-2	TRBJ1-1	CASSFGREAFF	TGTGCCAGCAGCTTTGGGAGGGAAGCTTTCTTT
NA	NA	TRBV6-2/TRBV6-3	TRBJ1-5	CASSYDGGQPQHF	TGTGCCAGCAGTTACGATGGGGGGCAGCCCCAGCATTTT
TRBD2	NA	TRBV7-2	TRBJ2-3	CASSFPSGRGTDTQYF	TGTGCCAGCAGCTTTCCTAGCGGGAGGGGCACAGATACGCAGTATTTT
TRBD1	NA	TRBV7-8	TRBJ1-2	CASSLAGQGYGYTF	TGTGCCAGCAGCTTAGCCGGACAGGGGTATGGCTACACCTTC
TRBD1	NA	TRBV18	TRBJ1-5	CASSPQGVTFQPQHF	TGTGCCAGCTCACCCCAGGGGGTTACTTTTCAGCCCCAGCATTTT
NA	once	TRBV12-3/TRBV12-4	TRBJ1-5	CASRGGQNQPQHF	TGTGCCAGCAGGGGGGGGCAAAATCAGCCCCAGCATTTT
TRBD2	NA	TRBV11-2	TRBJ2-1	CASSLNPLAGVPNEQFF	TGTGCCAGCAGCTTAAACCCACTAGCGGGGGTCCCCAATGAGCAGTTCTTC
TRBD1	NA	TRBV4-2	TRBJ1-1	CASSRPEGARVKAFF	TGTGCCAGCAGCCGCCCCGAGGGGGCCCGGGTGAAGGCTTTCTTT
NA	NA	TRBV7-6	TRBJ2-5	CASSRAGPLQETQYF	TGTGCCAGCAGTCGGGCAGGGCCCCTTCAAGAGACCCAGTACTTC
NA	NA	TRBV10-3	TRBJ1-3	CAISTAGNTIYF	TGTGCCATCTCTACAGCTGGAAACACCATATATTTT
NA	NA	TRBV28	TRBJ2-7	CASGARQSSYEQYF	TGTGCCAGCGGGGCGAGACAGTCTTCCTACGAGCAGTACTTC
TRBD1	NA	TRBV28	TRBJ2-7	CASTTDRTEQYF	TGTGCCAGCACCACGGACAGGACCGAGCAGTACTTC
NA	NA	TRBV27	TRBJ2-3	CASGRITDTQYF	TGTGCCAGTGGGAGGATCACAGATACGCAGTATTTT
NA	NA	TRBV6-2/TRBV6-3	TRBJ2-7	CASSYPSASPTYEQYF	TGTGCCAGCAGTTACCCATCTGCTAGCCCAACCTACGAGCAGTACTTC
NA	few	TRBV6-5	TRBJ1-2	CASSSPGRDYGYTF	TGTGCCAGCAGCAGCCCCGGGAGAGACTATGGCTACACCTTC
NA	NA	TRBV5-1	TRBJ2-5	CASSQQGSYQETQYF	TGCGCCAGCAGCCAACAGGGAAGTTACCAAGAGACCCAGTACTTC
TRBD2	NA	TRBV6-5	TRBJ2-7	CASSYGSGAYEQYF	TGTGCCAGCAGTTATGGAAGCGGGGCGTACGAGCAGTACTTC
NA	NA	TRBV7-6	TRBJ2-5	CASSYPTTQETQYF	TGTGCCAGCAGCTATCCTACTACTCAAGAGACCCAGTACTTC
NA	NA	TRBV5-1	TRBJ2-1	CASTVQGISYNEQFF	TGCGCCAGCACCGTACAGGGAATTTCCTACAATGAGCAGTTCTTC